This T cell receptor beta chain was identified in a study of blood T cells in healthy people across ages. Points from the study as a whole: Percentage of naive T cells showed a strong correlation with TCR beta diversity. Donor CMV status, an unknown factor, possibly confounded changes in expanded clonotypes.

Looked up from germline, CDR1 is SGHTA and CDR2 is FQGNSA. The CDR3 has 15 residues. V lost 1 base and J lost 6, with 13 bases in between. On this clonotype itself: Its specificity is unknown.

Sample-barcoded 5' priming and a J-beta primer mix drove a second PCR of about 6 to 12 cycles. The yield of each sample was at least 2.5 million CDR3-containing paired-end reads. TCRdb reprocessed the 5' RACE reads with MiXCR, giving one entry per CDR3 protein. The data show 700,000 to 950,000 distinct CDR3 sequences, 58% seen once. Sequencing input: blood. V and J are TRBV7-2 and TRBJ2-1; maybe TRBD1 (6 bases). The sequence derives from a man under 40 in good health. The CDR3 coding sequence is TGTGCCAGCAGCTTAGGGATGGGGGCGAGCAATGAGCAGTTCTTC. Translation: CASSLGMGASNEQFF.